These T cell receptor beta chains were read from a single sample in a study of cytomegalovirus exposure and HLA in healthy donors. Sequencing was performed with immunoSEQ multiplex PCR; in TCRdb, only in-frame clones are kept and a portion is missing. The data hold 150,000 to 200,000 clones, with over 80% observed a single time. Material for sequencing was PBMCs. All receptors come from a man aged 30 to 39 in good health and CMV-seropositive. Both conserved end residues are part of each CDR3. D genes are given only for firm matches. Size values are once, few and many counts, or a class for expanded clones, and some rows have none.

DNA	CDR3	D	V	J	size
TGCGCCAGCAGTGACGGCAGGGCCCCCACAGATACGCAGTATTTT	CASSDGRAPTDTQYF	NA	TRBV10-1	TRBJ2-3	NA
TGTGCCAGCAGTCCCCAGGGGGATGGCTACACCTTC	CASSPQGDGYTF	TRBD1	TRBV27	TRBJ1-2	NA
TGTGCCAGCAGTCGCCGTCAGGGGCTGGGCACTGAAGCTTTCTTT	CASSRRQGLGTEAFF	NA	TRBV27	TRBJ1-1	once
TGTGCCAGCAGCTTAGCGGGACTGGGCAGCTCCTACGAGCAGTACTTC	CASSLAGLGSSYEQYF	NA	TRBV7-2	TRBJ2-7	NA
TGCGCCAGCAGCCAAGAAGGCGAGGGCCATCCATCCTACGAGCAGTACTTC	CASSQEGEGHPSYEQYF	NA	TRBV4-3	TRBJ2-7	NA
TGTGCCAGCAGCCCAACCCCAGGGGCTGGGCTTGCTTCACCCCTCCACTTT	CASSPTPGAGLASPLHF	NA	TRBV5-4	TRBJ1-6	NA
TGTGCCAGCAGTACGACAGGGGGCTTCTACGAGCAGTACTTC	CASSTTGGFYEQYF	TRBD1	TRBV6-5	TRBJ2-7	NA
TGTGCCAGCAGTGAGACTAGCGGGGGGGCAGATACGCAGTATTTT	CASSETSGGADTQYF	TRBD2	TRBV6-4	TRBJ2-3	medium-sized
TGCGCCAGCAGCCCCCAGACCGGGGTAAAAACCTATGGCTACACCTTC	CASSPQTGVKTYGYTF	NA	TRBV4-3	TRBJ1-2	NA
TGCGCCAGCAGCTTGGGAAGCGGGGGGCCACAAGAGACCCAGTACTTC	CASSLGSGGPQETQYF	TRBD2	TRBV5-1	TRBJ2-5	NA
TGTGCCACCAGCGGGAGTCTAGCGGTGGCGGACAATGAGCAGTTCTTC	CATSGSLAVADNEQFF	TRBD2	TRBV15	TRBJ2-1	NA
TGTGCCACCGCACAAATTGAACAGGGCTCTGAAGCTTTCTTT	CATAQIEQGSEAFF	NA	TRBV19	TRBJ1-1	NA
TGTGCCATCAGTGAGGGGAGGGGCACAGATACGCAGTATTTT	CAISEGRGTDTQYF	TRBD2	TRBV10-3	TRBJ2-3	NA
TGTGCCAGCAGTTTCCCCCCGGGGCGAGCGGGGGGCCCATGGGAGCAGTACTTC	CASSFPPGRAGGPWEQYF	TRBD2	TRBV27	TRBJ2-7	NA
TGTGCCAGCAGCCAAGATCTCTGGCGGGGGGACACAGATACGCAGTATTTT	CASSQDLWRGDTDTQYF	TRBD2	TRBV4-2	TRBJ2-3	NA
TGTGCCAGCAGCCAGATCGGGACAGGGAACTACGAGCAGTACTTC	CASSQIGTGNYEQYF	TRBD1	TRBV5-6	TRBJ2-7	NA
TGTGCCAGCAGCTTTGGACAGGCGACGCAAGAGACCCAGTACTTC	CASSFGQATQETQYF	TRBD1	TRBV7-8	TRBJ2-5	once
TGTGCCAGCAGCCCTCAGGGCTCTGGAAACACCATATATTTT	CASSPQGSGNTIYF	NA	TRBV7-6	TRBJ1-3	once
TGCGCCAGCAGCTTTGGGGACTCTACACCTAGCACAGATACGCAGTATTTT	CASSFGDSTPSTDTQYF	NA	TRBV5-1	TRBJ2-3	NA
TGTGCCAGCAGTGTCGGACAGGGGAACGAAAAACTGTTTTTT	CASSVGQGNEKLFF	TRBD1	TRBV6-1	TRBJ1-4	few
TGTGCCAGCAGGGGGACAGGGAGAGGGGGCAATCAGCCCCAGCATTTT	CASRGTGRGGNQPQHF	TRBD1	TRBV2	TRBJ1-5	NA
TGTGCTAGCAGCCCCGACCTGGGGACTAGATTTCATGAGCAGTTCTTC	CASSPDLGTRFHEQFF	TRBD2	TRBV7-7	TRBJ2-1	NA
TGTGCCAGCAGCAGAGGACAGGGAAGAAATGAAAAACTGTTTTTT	CASSRGQGRNEKLFF	TRBD1	TRBV7-9	TRBJ1-4	NA
TGTGCCAGCAGCCCTGGGGAGGCCAGGGTCGTGACCCAGTACTTC	CASSPGEARVVTQYF	NA	TRBV6-5	TRBJ2-5	NA
TGTGCCAGCAGTAGCCCGGGACAGCTTTACGAGCAGTACTTC	CASSSPGQLYEQYF	TRBD1	TRBV6-5	TRBJ2-7	NA
TGTGCTAGTGGTTCCCCGCTGGAGTACCAGCAGTACTTC	CASGSPLEYQQYF	NA	TRBV12-5	TRBJ2-7	NA
TGTGCCAGCAGCTTCTTCGACAGGGCGCAATCCGGCTACACCTTC	CASSFFDRAQSGYTF	TRBD1	TRBV5-6	TRBJ1-2	NA
TGTGCCAGCAGTACAGGGCTTTACGAGCAGTACTTC	CASSTGLYEQYF	NA	TRBV6-1	TRBJ2-7	once
TGTGCCAGCAGCTTAGAGCGGGGCACCTACGAGCAGTACTTC	CASSLERGTYEQYF	NA	TRBV11-2	TRBJ2-7	NA
TGTGCCAGCAGCATCACGGGGTTCGGGGAGCTGTTTTTT	CASSITGFGELFF	NA	TRBV27	TRBJ2-2	few
TGTGCCAGCAGCTCAGGGTCGCCGGATGAAAAACTGTTTTTT	CASSSGSPDEKLFF	NA	TRBV7-9	TRBJ1-4	NA
TGTGCCAGCAGCCATTCCAGTTTGATGGGGAGCTCCTACAATGAGCAGTTCTTC	CASSHSSLMGSSYNEQFF	NA	TRBV9	TRBJ2-1	NA
TGTGCCAGCAGCGTAGGAGGGGGTCTAACCGGGGAGCTGTTTTTT	CASSVGGGLTGELFF	NA	TRBV9	TRBJ2-2	NA
TGTGCCAGTAGTTCGGGACAGGCCACGCACGAGCAGTACTTC	CASSSGQATHEQYF	TRBD1	TRBV19	TRBJ2-7	NA
TGTGCCAGCAGTCCGAACACAGGGGAAGCTTTCTTT	CASSPNTGEAFF	NA	TRBV2	TRBJ1-1	NA
TGTGCCAGCACCCTCGGCCGGGACAGAAGCATCAGCGAGCAGTACTTC	CASTLGRDRSISEQYF	TRBD1	TRBV13	TRBJ2-7	NA
TGTGCCAGCAGCTTAGCGGGGGGGTACCAAGAGACCCAGTACTTC	CASSLAGGYQETQYF	TRBD2	TRBV7-2	TRBJ2-5	NA
TGTGCCAGCAGCCCGGTGGACAGGGCCTCCTACGAGCAGTACTTC	CASSPVDRASYEQYF	TRBD1	TRBV5-6	TRBJ2-7	NA
TGTGCCAGCAGCGGATCGACAGGGTTGCCGACGGGCTACACCTTC	CASSGSTGLPTGYTF	TRBD1	TRBV9	TRBJ1-2	NA
TGTGCCAGCAGCGTACGTCACTCTAGCGGGGGAAGCACAGATACGCAGTATTTT	CASSVRHSSGGSTDTQYF	TRBD2	TRBV9	TRBJ2-3	NA
TGTGCCAGCAGCTCGGGGGGGGACTACACCGGGTCTGGGGCCAACGTCCTGACTTTC	CASSSGGDYTGSGANVLTF	TRBD2	TRBV7-3	TRBJ2-6	NA
TGCAGCGTTGAACTTAGGGGAGGGGGGCTCGAGCAGTACTTC	CSVELRGGGLEQYF	NA	TRBV29-1	TRBJ2-7	NA
TGTGCCAGTAGTATCAGGGGGCCCAACTATGGCTACACCTTC	CASSIRGPNYGYTF	TRBD1	TRBV19	TRBJ1-2	NA
TGTGCCAGCAGCTTAGATAGACAGGGATCAGATACGCAGTATTTT	CASSLDRQGSDTQYF	TRBD1	TRBV13	TRBJ2-3	once
TGCGCCAGCAGCAAGGGGACAGATACGCAGTATTTT	CASSKGTDTQYF	NA	TRBV5-1	TRBJ2-3	NA
TGTGCCAGCAGCCAAGATGGGGTGCGGGACCGAAGCTACGAGCAGTACTTC	CASSQDGVRDRSYEQYF	NA	TRBV4-2	TRBJ2-7	NA
TGCGCCAGCAGCTTGCGGACAGGGAGCTCCTACAATGAGCAGTTCTTC	CASSLRTGSSYNEQFF	TRBD1	TRBV5-1	TRBJ2-1	NA
TGTGCCAGCAGTTCCGGGTACGCTTACAATGAGCAGTTCTTC	CASSSGYAYNEQFF	NA	TRBV25-1	TRBJ2-1	NA
TGCAGCGCCCTTCCTCCCCAGGGCACTGAAGCTTTCTTT	CSALPPQGTEAFF	NA	TRBV29-1	TRBJ1-1	once
TGTGCCAGCAGCGTAGGGCTGGAGCAGTTCTTC	CASSVGLEQFF	NA	TRBV9	TRBJ2-1	NA
TGCGCCAGCAGCCCGGGACAGGGACAAGAGACCCAGTACTTC	CASSPGQGQETQYF	TRBD1	TRBV5-1	TRBJ2-5	NA
TGTGCCAGCAGTCCCGGGACAGGGGGCGACGAGCAGTACTTC	CASSPGTGGDEQYF	TRBD1	TRBV7-2	TRBJ2-7	NA
TGTGCCAGCAGCAACGACCTCCTTATGGGACAGGGGGTCCCAGAGACCCAGTACTTC	CASSNDLLMGQGVPETQYF	TRBD1	TRBV5-4	TRBJ2-5	once
TGTGCCAGCAGCCAATCTGGGGCAGGGGTCATGTCCCAGTACTTC	CASSQSGAGVMSQYF	NA	TRBV4-2	TRBJ2-7	few
TGTGCCAGCAGCTTGGGAGGGTTCCAAGAGACCCAGTACTTC	CASSLGGFQETQYF	NA	TRBV5-8	TRBJ2-5	NA
TGTGCCAGCAGCTTAAATCAGGGAATGAACACTGAAGCTTTCTTT	CASSLNQGMNTEAFF	NA	TRBV7-3	TRBJ1-1	NA
TGCGCCAGCAGCGTCTCCGGGACAGGGCTCTACGAGCAGTACTTC	CASSVSGTGLYEQYF	TRBD1	TRBV5-1	TRBJ2-7	NA
TGTGCCAGCAGTTTAGGTGCGAGACAGGGAGGTTCACCCCTCCACTTT	CASSLGARQGGSPLHF	TRBD1	TRBV27	TRBJ1-6	NA
TGCGCCAGCAGCCATAACTACAATGAGCAGTTCTTC	CASSHNYNEQFF	NA	TRBV4-1	TRBJ2-1	NA
TGTGCCTGGGGACAGGGAACCACTGAAGCTTTCTTT	CAWGQGTTEAFF	TRBD1	TRBV30	TRBJ1-1	NA